A selection of T cell receptor beta chains follows, all from one sample in a study of cytomegalovirus exposure and HLA in healthy donors. Profiling relied on immunoSEQ multiplex PCR, and the TCRdb table lists in-frame clones only, not all of them. The table lists around 160,000 clones, around 77% of them singletons, with 1% in the top ten. Sequencing was carried out using PBMCs. The receptors shown here come from a woman aged 40 to 55 in good health and CMV-seronegative. Each CDR3 is given with its conserved first and last residue. The D gene is left open where the match is weak. Clone sizes are given selectively: once, few, many, or a class where the clone is expanded.

j_call	d_call	clone_size	v_call	cdr3_aa	cdr3_nt
TRBJ2-1	-	-	TRBV30	CAWSVVQEVGQFF	TGTGCCTGGAGTGTAGTCCAGGAGGTCGGGCAGTTCTTC
TRBJ2-5	TRBD2	-	TRBV18	CASSPGLAGEVETQYF	TGTGCCAGCTCACCAGGACTAGCGGGAGAGGTAGAGACCCAGTACTTC
TRBJ1-4	-	-	TRBV6-1	CASSPSATNEKLFF	TGTGCCAGCTCCCCCAGTGCAACTAATGAAAAACTGTTTTTT
TRBJ2-3	-	-	TRBV30	CAWSAGPRLTGTQYF	TGTGCCTGGAGCGCGGGACCCCGCCTCACAGGTACGCAGTATTTT
TRBJ1-3	-	once	TRBV21-1	CASSKVEGTGNTIYF	TGTGCCAGCAGCAAAGTCGAGGGTACGGGAAACACCATATATTTT
TRBJ2-3	-	-	TRBV5-1	CASSLEKGITQYF	TGCGCCAGCAGCTTAGAGAAGGGGATTACGCAGTATTTT
TRBJ2-7	TRBD2	-	TRBV11-2	CASSPGGGERYF	TGTGCCAGCAGCCCGGGAGGTGGAGAAAGGTACTTC
TRBJ2-3	-	-	TRBV7-3	CASSSSSIGTDTQYF	TGTGCCAGCAGCTCCTCTAGTATCGGCACAGATACGCAGTATTTT
TRBJ1-1	-	-	TRBV7-9	CASSFGTGQLNTEAFF	TGTGCCAGCAGCTTCGGAACCGGACAGCTGAACACTGAAGCTTTCTTT
TRBJ1-1	-	few	TRBV5-5	CASSRSGITEAFF	TGTGCCAGCTCTCGAAGCGGTATAACTGAAGCTTTCTTT
TRBJ2-7	-	-	TRBV2	CASVQQGPFYEQYF	TGTGCCAGCGTCCAGCAGGGCCCTTTCTACGAGCAGTACTTC
TRBJ2-5	-	-	TRBV5-1	CATSRAGETQYF	TGCGCCACCAGCAGGGCGGGGGAGACCCAGTACTTC